The 22 T cell receptor beta chains in this list originate from one sample, sequenced in a study of shared clonotypes between healthy human individuals. Here immunoSEQ multiplex PCR was the method, and the copy in TCRdb shows in-frame clones only, minus some. The sample consists of some 1.5 million clones, roughly 96% of them appearing once. The sample was naive CD4+ T cells sorted from blood. The subset was: CD45RA+ positively selected. These TCRs come from a man younger than 45 in good health.

The genes are TRBV28 and TRBJ1-2; D is perhaps TRBD1 (5 bases). This CDR3 has 12 amino acids. V was trimmed by 10 bases and J by 4 bases, leaving 13 bases between them. Germline assignment: CDR1 MDHEN and CDR2 SYDVKM. Here the CDR3 reads CATKTEPYGYTF. CDR3 DNA: TGTGCCACCAAGACAGAGCCCTATGGCTACACCTTC.

This chain joins TRBV28 and TRBJ2-7; the D is unclear. This CDR3 is 12 amino acids long. Germline CDR1 and CDR2: MDHEN and SYDVKM. Between the trimmed V and J ends, which lost 3 bases and 0 bases, there was a span of 3 bases. CDR3 nucleotide sequence: TGTGCCAGCAGTTTGTTCTCCTACGAGCAGTACTTC. It codes for CASSLFSYEQYF.

The V and J genes are TRBV21-1 and TRBJ1-2. TRBV21-1 constitutes a pseudogene. The CDR3 totals 16 residues. CDR3 sequence (DNA): TGTGCCAGCGTCAACGGGGGGCCCCCCTCCAACTATGGCTACACCTTC. It encodes CASVNGGPPSNYGYTF.

This clone was found a few times. The same CDR3 also results from other DNA sequences found in this sample. The rearrangement joins TRBV5-4 to TRBJ2-5, with 11 nucleotides matching TRBD2. Germline-derived CDR1 and CDR2 are SGHNT and YYREEE (reference sequence). The V segment lost 2 bases and the J segment 1 base; nucleotides outside the gene matches: 1. This CDR3 region has 15 residues. CDR3: CASSLGTSGQETQYF. The CDR3 DNA reads as TGTGCCAGCAGCTTAGGGACTAGCGGCCAAGAGACCCAGTACTTC.

This clone was observed a single time. J is TRBJ2-4 and V is TRBV6-6; no reliable D call. Trimming stripped 2 bases from V and 2 bases from J, with 1 base between. This CDR3 is built from 12 residues. Germline CDR1 MNHNY, CDR2 SVGAGI (reference sequence). CDR3 sequence reads: CASSYTKNIQYF. The CDR3 DNA sequence: TGTGCCAGCAGTTACACCAAAAACATTCAGTACTTC.

This chain uses TRBV5-1 with TRBJ1-1; 7 nucleotides match TRBD1. The CDR3 sequence is 13 residues long. V dropped 4 bases and J dropped 6; count of bases not matched to a gene: 6. Looked up from germline, CDR1 is SGHRS and CDR2 is YFSETQ. The CDR3: CASSPTGFAEAFF. The CDR3 nucleotides are TGCGCCAGCAGCCCGACAGGGTTCGCTGAAGCTTTCTTT.

The J gene is TRBJ1-1, the V gene TRBV7-2, with D perhaps matching TRBD1 (6 bases). The germline V and J ends were trimmed by 2 bases and 7 bases, with 11 bases remaining between them. Per germline, CDR1 SGHTA and CDR2 FQGNSA. The CDR3 loop spans 13 amino acids. CDR3: CASSLRQGGEAFF. DNA for the CDR3: TGTGCCAGCAGCTTAAGACAAGGGGGTGAAGCTTTCTTT.

Turning to this clone: The same CDR3 can be traced to other DNA sequences in this sample. V and J are TRBV28 and TRBJ2-7; D remains unclear. The CDR3 spans 14 residues. Germline CDR1 MDHEN, CDR2 SYDVKM. V lost 1 base to trimming and J lost 1 base, with 8 bases between them. CDR3 in amino acids: CASSLFGPSYEQYF. CDR3 sequence (DNA): TGTGCCAGCAGTTTATTCGGACCGTCCTACGAGCAGTACTTC.

This clone was observed once. The rearrangement uses TRBV2 and TRBJ2-7; TRBD2 might be the D (6 bases). Germline V gives CDR1 SNHLY, CDR2 FYNNEI. CDR3 length equals 11 residues. V was clipped by 10 bases and J by 6 bases, with 13 bases between them. CDR3 residues: CANRQEGEQYF. The CDR3 region has the DNA TGTGCCAACCGTCAGGAGGGCGAGCAGTACTTC.

A single count supports this clone. The V and J genes are TRBV4-1 and TRBJ2-7; 8 bases fit TRBD2. CDR1 and CDR2 (germline): MGHRA, YSYEKL. Germline trimming cut 10 bases from V and 4 bases from J; bases unmatched to any gene: 6. The CDR3 extends over 12 amino acids. The CDR3 sequence is CAKRGPRYEQYF. The DNA of the CDR3 is TGCGCCAAGCGGGGGCCGCGGTACGAGCAGTACTTC.

This CDR3 is CASSYSPTSGANVLTF. The CDR3 coding sequence is TGTGCCAGCAGTTACTCACCGACCTCTGGGGCCAACGTCCTGACTTTC. This chain joins TRBV6-6 and TRBJ2-6; D unresolved. The ends were cut back, 0 bases at V and 0 bases at J, with 6 bases in the middle. This CDR3 is built from 16 residues. Germline V gene data show CDR1 as MNHNY and CDR2 as SVGAGI (reference sequence).

The chain is built from TRBV19 and TRBJ2-3; 8 bases agree with TRBD2. This CDR3 is built from 16 residues. CDR1 is LNHDA and CDR2 is SQIVND in the germline V gene (reference sequence). V dropped 4 bases and J dropped 6; count of bases not matched to a gene: 12. The CDR3 sequence: CASSKGLAPTRDTQYF. The CDR3 DNA follows: TGTGCCAGTAGTAAAGGACTAGCCCCCACCAGGGATACGCAGTATTTT.

The chain employs TRBV27 and TRBJ1-4, with 9 bases that match TRBD1. The J segment lost 6 bases and the V segment lost 0 bases, leaving 11 bases of the junction unmatched. Germline CDR1 is MNHEY and CDR2 is SMNVEV (reference sequence). There are 18 residues in the CDR3. CDR3 amino acids: CASSLSIFRGQGDEKLFF. The DNA of the CDR3 is TGTGCCAGCAGTTTATCGATCTTTAGGGGACAGGGAGATGAAAAACTGTTTTTT.

The chain joins TRBV27 to TRBJ2-2; D is unclear. The CDR3 has 14 residues. Deletions cut 5 bases from V and 0 bases from J, with 7 bases between. CDR1 MNHEY and CDR2 SMNVEV come from the germline V gene (reference sequence). CDR3 sequence reads: CASSASPNTGELFF. The CDR3 DNA reads as TGTGCCAGCAGTGCTTCACCGAACACCGGGGAGCTGTTTTTT.

The V and J genes are TRBV5-1 and TRBJ2-2; no clear D gene. Trimming removed 0 bases at V and 2 bases at J, with 8 bases between. Germline values: CDR1 SGHRS, CDR2 YFSETQ. The CDR3 is 15 residues long. CDR3 nucleotide sequence: TGCGCCAGCAGCTTGGGTCTGGGAAACACCGGGGAGCTGTTTTTT. It encodes CASSLGLGNTGELFF.

The V call is TRBV6-5, the J call TRBJ2-5, with a tentative D call TRBD1 (6 bases). CDR3 size: 15 residues. The germline V and J ends were trimmed by 6 bases and 2 bases, with 16 bases remaining between them. Germline CDR1 and CDR2: MNHEY and SVGAGI. The CDR3 protein is CASSRSGTLQETQYF. The CDR3 bases are TGTGCCAGCAGCCGCAGTGGGACACTACAAGAGACCCAGTACTTC.

The CDR3 sequence is CASSLVFGGTSGANVLTF. The CDR3 coding sequence is TGTGCCAGCAGTTTAGTATTCGGAGGGACTTCTGGGGCCAACGTCCTGACTTTC. The chain combines TRBV28 with TRBJ2-6; tentative D call: TRBD2 (6 bases). V was clipped by 2 bases and J by 1 base, with 15 bases between them. Germline V gene lookup returns CDR1 MDHEN and CDR2 SYDVKM. The CDR3 contains 18 residues.

As for this clone: The sample contains more than one DNA sequence encoding this CDR3. The chain is built from TRBV5-1 and TRBJ2-2, with unresolved D. Germline values: CDR1 SGHRS, CDR2 YFSETQ. This CDR3 spans 15 amino acids. Trimming removed 0 bases from V and 0 bases from J, with 6 bases in between. The CDR3 DNA sequence: TGCGCCAGCAGCTTGGTGCAGACGAACACCGGGGAGCTGTTTTTT. As protein: CASSLVQTNTGELFF.

The rearrangement joins TRBV25-1 to TRBJ1-3, with D unclear. The germline CDR1 and CDR2 sequences are MGHDK and SYGVNS. The germline V and J ends were trimmed by 5 bases and 4 bases, with 6 bases remaining between them. The CDR3 consists of 12 residues. The CDR3 bases are TGTGCCAGCAGTCGACAAGGAAACACCATATATTTT. Amino acids: CASSRQGNTIYF.

The chain employs TRBV5-5 and TRBJ2-5, with unresolved D. Trimming removed 2 bases from V and 1 base from J, with 6 bases in between. Germline CDR1 and CDR2: SGHKS and YYEKEE (reference sequence). The CDR3 extends over 13 amino acids. The DNA for the CDR3 is TGTGCCAGCAGCTTCCCCGTCCAAGAGACCCAGTACTTC. This translates into CASSFPVQETQYF.

The chain carries TRBV6-1 and TRBJ1-1; D possibly corresponds to TRBD1 (5 bases). V lost 6 bases to trimming and J lost 4 bases, with 18 bases between them. The CDR3 sequence is 15 residues long. The germline V gene encodes CDR1 MNHNS and CDR2 SASEGT. DNA for the CDR3: TGTGCCAGCAGCGCATATCAGGGATGGAGCACTGAAGCTTTCTTT. It encodes CASSAYQGWSTEAFF.

V and J are TRBV4-3 and TRBJ2-1; D not resolved. Germline CDR1 and CDR2: LGHNA and YSLEER. The CDR3 has 15 amino acids. V lost 2 bases, J lost 0 bases, and 8 bases lay in between. The CDR3 coding sequence is TGCGCCAGCAGCCAAACAGCGTACTCCTACAATGAGCAGTTCTTC. Residues: CASSQTAYSYNEQFF.